This is a list of T cell receptor beta chains from one sample in a study of T cell clonotyping in hematopoietic cell transplantation. The repertoire was sequenced with immunoSEQ multiplex PCR; TCRdb's copy has only in-frame clones and lacks some. The sample includes about 45,000 clones, approximately 82% of them seen just once. Here the sequenced sample was peripheral blood mononuclear cells, taken before stem cell transplant. Receptors originate from a man in his sixties with myelodysplastic syndrome. Some clones in this sample may be carry-over from other donors' samples. CDR3s include the opening cysteine and the closing phenylalanine or tryptophan. Each record gives: clone size, D gene, J gene, V gene, CDR3 protein, CDR3 DNA. A D gene is named only where the DNA matches it firmly. Some rows mark clone size as missing; the rest say once, few, many or name a class of expanded clone.

abundance: NA; d_gene: TRBD1; j_gene: TRBJ2-1; v_gene: TRBV7-2; CDR3aa: CASSLVGDRGYEQFF; CDR3nt: TGTGCCAGCAGCTTAGTAGGGGACAGGGGCTATGAGCAGTTCTTC
abundance: NA; d_gene: TRBD1; j_gene: TRBJ1-4; v_gene: TRBV7-2; CDR3aa: CASSTGTEEKLFF; CDR3nt: TGTGCCAGCAGCACCGGGACAGAAGAAAAACTGTTTTTT
abundance: once; d_gene: NA; j_gene: TRBJ1-1; v_gene: TRBV7-3; CDR3aa: CASSSQANTEAFF; CDR3nt: TGTGCCAGCAGCTCCCAAGCGAACACTGAAGCTTTCTTT
abundance: NA; d_gene: TRBD2; j_gene: TRBJ2-1; v_gene: TRBV4-3; CDR3aa: CASSRSTSGGSNEQFF; CDR3nt: TGCGCCAGCAGCCGCTCGACTAGCGGGGGGTCAAATGAGCAGTTCTTC
abundance: NA; d_gene: NA; j_gene: TRBJ1-4; v_gene: TRBV6-5; CDR3aa: CASSYSGRATNEKLFF; CDR3nt: TGTGCCAGCAGTTACTCAGGGAGGGCAACTAATGAAAAACTGTTTTTT
abundance: NA; d_gene: NA; j_gene: TRBJ2-5; v_gene: TRBV29-1; CDR3aa: CSVDGPQETQYF; CDR3nt: TGCAGCGTAGACGGACCACAAGAGACCCAGTACTTC
abundance: NA; d_gene: TRBD1; j_gene: TRBJ1-1; v_gene: TRBV6-5; CDR3aa: CASSYRGNTEAFF; CDR3nt: TGTGCCAGCAGCTACAGGGGCAACACTGAAGCTTTCTTT
abundance: NA; d_gene: NA; j_gene: TRBJ2-2; v_gene: TRBV12-2; CDR3aa: CASRHTGTEHTGELFF; CDR3nt: TGTGCAAGTCGTCACACCGGGACAGAGCACACCGGGGAGCTGTTTTTT
abundance: NA; d_gene: TRBD1; j_gene: TRBJ1-1; v_gene: TRBV5-1; CDR3aa: CASSSQGTGNTEAFF; CDR3nt: TGCGCCAGCAGCTCACAGGGGACCGGGAACACTGAAGCTTTCTTT
abundance: NA; d_gene: NA; j_gene: TRBJ1-2; v_gene: TRBV11-2; CDR3aa: CASSPQGYYGYTF; CDR3nt: TGTGCCAGCAGCCCACAGGGTTACTATGGCTACACCTTC
abundance: NA; d_gene: NA; j_gene: TRBJ2-2; v_gene: TRBV5-1; CDR3aa: CASTLEGLGPGELFF; CDR3nt: TGCGCCAGCACCCTAGAGGGGTTGGGTCCCGGGGAGCTGTTTTTT
abundance: NA; d_gene: NA; j_gene: TRBJ1-1; v_gene: TRBV18; CDR3aa: CASSPQSNTEAFF; CDR3nt: TGTGCCAGCTCACCACAGTCGAACACTGAAGCTTTCTTT
abundance: NA; d_gene: NA; j_gene: TRBJ2-2; v_gene: TRBV29-1; CDR3aa: CSGGPSFGSGELFF; CDR3nt: TGCAGCGGGGGACCCTCCTTTGGTAGCGGGGAGCTGTTTTTT
abundance: NA; d_gene: NA; j_gene: TRBJ1-6; v_gene: TRBV4-3; CDR3aa: CASSQERVESGVNSPLHF; CDR3nt: TGCGCCAGCAGCCAAGAGAGGGTTGAATCGGGGGTTAATTCACCCCTCCACTTT
abundance: NA; d_gene: TRBD2; j_gene: TRBJ2-3; v_gene: TRBV29-1; CDR3aa: CSAPTSGGPADTQYF; CDR3nt: TGCAGCGCTCCGACTAGCGGGGGGCCCGCAGATACGCAGTATTTT
abundance: NA; d_gene: TRBD1; j_gene: TRBJ1-1; v_gene: TRBV27; CDR3aa: CASSPNRGTEAFF; CDR3nt: TGTGCCAGCAGTCCGAACAGGGGGACTGAAGCTTTCTTT
abundance: NA; d_gene: TRBD1; j_gene: TRBJ1-1; v_gene: TRBV5-6; CDR3aa: CASSLWDRGMNTEAFF; CDR3nt: TGTGCCAGCAGCTTGTGGGACAGGGGGATGAACACTGAAGCTTTCTTT
abundance: NA; d_gene: NA; j_gene: TRBJ1-4; v_gene: TRBV30; CDR3aa: CAWSGRIWLNEKLFF; CDR3nt: TGTGCCTGGAGCGGCCGTATATGGCTTAATGAAAAACTGTTTTTT
abundance: NA; d_gene: NA; j_gene: TRBJ1-6; v_gene: TRBV2; CDR3aa: CASNPPGPILYNSPLHF; CDR3nt: TGTGCCAGCAACCCACCGGGCCCTATACTCTATAATTCACCCCTCCACTTT
abundance: NA; d_gene: NA; j_gene: TRBJ2-5; v_gene: TRBV19; CDR3aa: CASSIGGGVRGETQYF; CDR3nt: TGTGCCAGTAGTATCGGCGGTGGAGTACGAGGAGAGACCCAGTACTTC
abundance: NA; d_gene: TRBD1; j_gene: TRBJ2-7; v_gene: TRBV5-1; CDR3aa: CASRVSDRDFYEQYF; CDR3nt: TGCGCCAGCAGGGTCTCGGACAGGGATTTTTACGAGCAGTACTTC
abundance: NA; d_gene: NA; j_gene: TRBJ1-1; v_gene: TRBV28; CDR3aa: CASSGYRNTEAFF; CDR3nt: TGTGCCAGCAGTGGTTACAGGAACACTGAAGCTTTCTTT
abundance: NA; d_gene: NA; j_gene: TRBJ1-5; v_gene: TRBV18; CDR3aa: CASSPQGYQPQHF; CDR3nt: TGTGCCAGCTCACCACAGGGTTATCAGCCCCAGCATTTT
abundance: NA; d_gene: NA; j_gene: TRBJ2-3; v_gene: TRBV29-1; CDR3aa: CSVVGSSTDTQYF; CDR3nt: TGCAGCGTTGTGGGGAGTAGCACAGATACGCAGTATTTT
abundance: NA; d_gene: TRBD1; j_gene: TRBJ2-1; v_gene: TRBV29-1; CDR3aa: CSGRQGAYNEQFF; CDR3nt: TGCAGCGGCAGACAGGGTGCCTACAATGAGCAGTTCTTC
abundance: NA; d_gene: NA; j_gene: TRBJ2-6; v_gene: TRBV19; CDR3aa: CASSRETGRVSGANVLTF; CDR3nt: TGTGCCAGTAGTAGGGAGACAGGCCGAGTCTCTGGGGCCAACGTCCTGACTTTC
abundance: NA; d_gene: NA; j_gene: TRBJ2-7; v_gene: TRBV19; CDR3aa: CASSKGQIVPYEQYF; CDR3nt: TGTGCCAGTAGTAAGGGGCAGATAGTCCCCTACGAGCAGTACTTC
abundance: NA; d_gene: TRBD1; j_gene: TRBJ2-1; v_gene: TRBV6-1; CDR3aa: CASSEPGTGGTRQSQQFF; CDR3nt: TGTGCCAGCAGTGAACCCGGGACAGGGGGAACAAGGCAATCGCAGCAGTTCTTC
abundance: NA; d_gene: NA; j_gene: TRBJ1-1; v_gene: TRBV19; CDR3aa: CASSIPGGAPSEAFF; CDR3nt: TGTGCCAGTAGTATACCGGGGGGGGCCCCATCCGAAGCTTTCTTT
abundance: NA; d_gene: NA; j_gene: TRBJ1-5; v_gene: TRBV27; CDR3aa: CASRRAGSNQPQHF; CDR3nt: TGTGCCAGCAGGAGGGCGGGCAGCAATCAGCCCCAGCATTTT
abundance: NA; d_gene: NA; j_gene: TRBJ1-2; v_gene: TRBV28; CDR3aa: CASSTIGVRGYTF; CDR3nt: TGTGCCAGCAGCACCATTGGGGTGCGAGGCTACACCTTC
abundance: NA; d_gene: NA; j_gene: TRBJ2-5; v_gene: TRBV7-7; CDR3aa: CASSLAPPGLQETQYF; CDR3nt: TGTGCTAGCAGCTTAGCCCCACCGGGTTTACAAGAGACCCAGTACTTC
abundance: few; d_gene: NA; j_gene: TRBJ2-1; v_gene: TRBV2; CDR3aa: CASRLYRDPGRGEQFF; CDR3nt: TGTGCCAGCAGGCTGTACCGGGACCCGGGACGGGGTGAGCAGTTCTTC
abundance: few; d_gene: NA; j_gene: TRBJ2-3; v_gene: TRBV19; CDR3aa: CASSIGGDPADTQYF; CDR3nt: TGTGCCAGTAGTATAGGAGGTGACCCCGCCGATACGCAGTATTTT
abundance: NA; d_gene: NA; j_gene: TRBJ2-5; v_gene: TRBV30; CDR3aa: CAWSVRLGAGETQYF; CDR3nt: TGTGCCTGGAGTGTCCGGTTAGGGGCGGGAGAGACCCAGTACTTC
abundance: NA; d_gene: NA; j_gene: TRBJ1-1; v_gene: TRBV23-1; CDR3aa: CASSLLWIREDEAFF; CDR3nt: TGCGCCAGCAGTCTTTTGTGGATCAGGGAGGATGAAGCTTTCTTT
abundance: NA; d_gene: TRBD1; j_gene: TRBJ1-2; v_gene: TRBV5-5; CDR3aa: CASSPAQGVGGYTF; CDR3nt: TGTGCCAGCAGCCCCGCACAGGGGGTGGGTGGCTACACCTTC
abundance: NA; d_gene: NA; j_gene: TRBJ2-5; v_gene: TRBV11-3; CDR3aa: CASSPGPSLPRDF; CDR3nt: TGTGCCAGCAGCCCTGGACCCTCTCTCCCCAGAGACTTC
abundance: NA; d_gene: TRBD1; j_gene: TRBJ2-2; v_gene: TRBV6-5; CDR3aa: CASRTGVTGELFF; CDR3nt: TGTGCCAGTCGGACAGGGGTCACCGGGGAGCTGTTTTTT
abundance: NA; d_gene: TRBD1; j_gene: TRBJ1-2; v_gene: TRBV7-2; CDR3aa: CASSLAGTGPSPGYTF; CDR3nt: TGTGCCAGCAGCTTAGCCGGGACAGGACCATCCCCGGGCTACACCTTC
abundance: NA; d_gene: NA; j_gene: TRBJ2-1; v_gene: TRBV11-2; CDR3aa: CVSSLEPTSVQFF; CDR3nt: TGTGTCAGCAGCTTAGAACCAACTAGTGTACAGTTCTTC
abundance: NA; d_gene: NA; j_gene: TRBJ1-2; v_gene: TRBV30; CDR3aa: CAWSAIGRGYTF; CDR3nt: TGTGCCTGGAGTGCAATCGGTAGGGGCTACACCTTC
abundance: NA; d_gene: NA; j_gene: TRBJ2-5; v_gene: TRBV25-1; CDR3aa: CASSERRQVQETQYF; CDR3nt: TGTGCCAGCAGCGAAAGGCGACAGGTACAAGAGACCCAGTACTTC
abundance: NA; d_gene: TRBD2; j_gene: TRBJ2-7; v_gene: TRBV11-3; CDR3aa: CASSLGGNEQYF; CDR3nt: TGTGCCAGCAGCTTGGGGGGGAACGAGCAGTACTTC